This T cell receptor beta chain came from a study of shared clonotypes between healthy human individuals. CDR1 is SGHTA and CDR2 is FQGTGA in the germline V gene. Trimming took 4 bases from V and 0 from J; bases not matched to a gene: 6. CDR3 size: 17 residues. Assay used: immunoSEQ multiplex PCR; TCRdb lists only in-frame clones, some missing. This sample has roughly 2.2 million clones; about 92% occur once, and the top ten carry about 0.41%. The sample was naive CD4+ T cells from PBMCs. Subset denoted: CD45RA+ positively selected. This TCR was recovered from a man aged 18 to 30 in good health. Some clones in this sample may be carry-over from other donors' samples. V and J are TRBV7-3 and TRBJ2-6, with TRBD1 identical over 7 bases. The CDR3 coding sequence is TGTGCCAGCAGCTCCAACACAGGGGACTCTGGGGCCAACGTCCTGACTTTC. Translated, it gives CASSSNTGDSGANVLTF.